A selection of T cell receptor beta chains follows, all from one sample in a study of cytomegalovirus exposure and HLA in healthy donors. Data came from immunoSEQ multiplex PCR; TCRdb stores just in-frame clones and leaves some out. This table holds around 130,000 clones, 65% to 85% found once. Sequencing was carried out using PBMCs. These receptors originate from a man over 45 in good health and CMV-seronegative. CDR3s include the opening cysteine and the closing phenylalanine or tryptophan. Each record gives: CDR3 protein, CDR3 DNA, clone size, D gene, J gene, V gene. A D gene is named only where the DNA matches it firmly. Some rows have no size entry. The others give once, few or many, or a class for an expanded clone.

CDR3 protein: CASSDSAGEAFF
CDR3 DNA: TGTGCCAGCAGTGACTCGGCGGGGGAAGCTTTCTTT
clone size: few
D gene: .
J gene: TRBJ1-1
V gene: TRBV6-4

CDR3 protein: CASRDRNTGELFF
CDR3 DNA: TGTGCCAGCCGGGACAGGAACACCGGGGAGCTGTTTTTT
clone size: .
D gene: TRBD1
J gene: TRBJ2-2
V gene: TRBV6-1

CDR3 protein: CASSPGDSARNEQFF
CDR3 DNA: TGTGCCAGCAGCCCCGGGGACTCAGCGAGGAATGAGCAGTTCTTC
clone size: .
D gene: .
J gene: TRBJ2-1
V gene: TRBV13

CDR3 protein: CASSETWGDTEAFF
CDR3 DNA: TGCGCCAGCAGCGAAACCTGGGGGGACACTGAAGCTTTCTTT
clone size: .
D gene: .
J gene: TRBJ1-1
V gene: TRBV5-1

CDR3 protein: CASTRGVPDTQYF
CDR3 DNA: TGTGCCAGCACTCGCGGGGTGCCGGATACGCAGTATTTT
clone size: .
D gene: .
J gene: TRBJ2-3
V gene: TRBV6-1

CDR3 protein: CASSLAGTSKETQYF
CDR3 DNA: TGCGCCAGCAGCTTGGCCGGGACTAGCAAAGAGACCCAGTACTTC
clone size: .
D gene: TRBD2
J gene: TRBJ2-5
V gene: TRBV5-1

CDR3 protein: CASSSTTSGRQETQYF
CDR3 DNA: TGTGCCAGCAGTTCCACGACTAGCGGGAGACAAGAGACCCAGTACTTC
clone size: .
D gene: TRBD2
J gene: TRBJ2-5
V gene: TRBV6-6

CDR3 protein: CASSPHIAYEQYF
CDR3 DNA: TGTGCCAGCAGCCCTCACATCGCCTACGAGCAGTACTTC
clone size: .
D gene: .
J gene: TRBJ2-7
V gene: TRBV7-2

CDR3 protein: CATSRVETGGDEQFF
CDR3 DNA: TGTGCCACCAGCAGAGTAGAGACAGGGGGCGATGAGCAGTTCTTC
clone size: .
D gene: TRBD1
J gene: TRBJ2-1
V gene: TRBV15

CDR3 protein: CASYGNTIYF
CDR3 DNA: TGTGCCAGCTACGGGAACACCATATATTTT
clone size: .
D gene: .
J gene: TRBJ1-3
V gene: TRBV28